This T cell receptor (beta chain) was retrieved from a study of cytomegalovirus exposure and HLA in healthy donors. Study-wide findings and caveats: Rare TCR sequences dominated, though some public TCRs recurred in many donors. The study designated 164 TCR beta chains cytomegalovirus-associated.

The germline CDR1 and CDR2 sequences are KGHSH and LQKENI. The CDR3 has 15 amino acids. V lost 3 bases, J lost 4 bases, and 15 bases lay in between. This table comes from immunoSEQ multiplex PCR, and its TCRdb copy is limited to in-frame clones, with some not included. The sample holds 110,000 or so clones, around 89% seen once. A word on this clone: Its antigen is not identified.

The study drew the donors from its approximately 120-subject validation cohort, separate from the approximately 700-subject first cohort. Sequenced: PBMCs. This TCR derives from a man younger than 35 in good health and CMV-seronegative. This chain uses TRBV18 with TRBJ1-1, with no clear D. In DNA form, the CDR3 reads TGTGCCAGCTCACCTTCCCTCCAGGTTTCCACTGAAGCTTTCTTT. Residues: CASSPSLQVSTEAFF.